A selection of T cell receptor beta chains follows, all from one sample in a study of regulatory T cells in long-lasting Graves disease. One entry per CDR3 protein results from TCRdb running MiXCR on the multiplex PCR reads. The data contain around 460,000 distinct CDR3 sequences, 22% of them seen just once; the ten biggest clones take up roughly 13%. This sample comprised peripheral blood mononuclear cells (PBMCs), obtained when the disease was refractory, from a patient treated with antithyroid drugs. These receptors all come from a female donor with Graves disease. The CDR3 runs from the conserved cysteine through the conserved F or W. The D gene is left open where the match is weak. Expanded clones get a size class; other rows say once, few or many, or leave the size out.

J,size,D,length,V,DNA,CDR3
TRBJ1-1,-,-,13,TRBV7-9,TGTGCCAGTATTGCGGGAGGGGGCACTGAAGCTTTCTTT,CASIAGGGTEAFF
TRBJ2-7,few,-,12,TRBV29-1,TGCAGCGTCCGCGGACTGGACCACGAGCAGTACTTC,CSVRGLDHEQYF
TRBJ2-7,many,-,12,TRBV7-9,TGTGCCAGCAGCTTAGAGCCCCTCCAGCAGTACTTC,CASSLEPLQQYF
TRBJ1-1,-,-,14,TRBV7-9,TGTGCCAGCAGCTTAGATGCGGATTACACTGAAGCTTTCTTT,CASSLDADYTEAFF
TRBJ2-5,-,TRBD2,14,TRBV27,TGTGCCAGCAGCACGCTAGCGGGAGAAGAGACCCAGTACTTC,CASSTLAGEETQYF
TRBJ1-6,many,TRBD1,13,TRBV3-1,TGTGCCAGCCGAGGACAGGGCGGTTCACCCCTCCACTTT,CASRGQGGSPLHF
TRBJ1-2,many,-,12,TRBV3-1,TGTGCCAGCAGCTCAGGGGTATATGGCTACACCTTC,CASSSGVYGYTF
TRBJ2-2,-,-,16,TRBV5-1,TGCGCCAGCAGCCCCGGACAGTTCGCGAACACCGGGGAGCTGTTTTTT,CASSPGQFANTGELFF
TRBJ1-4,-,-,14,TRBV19,TGTGCCAGTAGTATCTCAGTCGCCAACGAAAAACTGTTTTTT,CASSISVANEKLFF
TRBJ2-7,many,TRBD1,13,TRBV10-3,TGTGCCATCAGCTTCGGACAGGTATACGAGCAGTACTTC,CAISFGQVYEQYF
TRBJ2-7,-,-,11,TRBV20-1,TGCAGTGCTCAGCCGGATGGCGAGCAGTACTTC,CSAQPDGEQYF
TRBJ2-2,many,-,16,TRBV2,TGTGCCAGCAGTGAAGGGGCAGGGCGGAAAACCGGGGAGCTGTTTTTT,CASSEGAGRKTGELFF
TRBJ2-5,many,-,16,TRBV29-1,TGCAGCTTTCCCTACGGGGACGGGGGGCTCCAAGAGACCCAGTACTTC,CSFPYGDGGLQETQYF
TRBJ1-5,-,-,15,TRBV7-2,TGTGCCAGCAGCGTACAGGGAGGTAGCAATCAGCCCCAGCATTTT,CASSVQGGSNQPQHF
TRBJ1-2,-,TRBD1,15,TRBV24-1,TGTGCCACCAGTGATTCCCGCAGGGGGCAATCTGGCTACACCTTC,CATSDSRRGQSGYTF
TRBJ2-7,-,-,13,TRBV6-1,TGTGCCGCCCAGGATAAAGAAACCTACGAGCAGTACTTC,CAAQDKETYEQYF
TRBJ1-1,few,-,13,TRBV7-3,TGTGCCAGCAGCGTAACGGGACGGACTGAAGCTTTCTTT,CASSVTGRTEAFF
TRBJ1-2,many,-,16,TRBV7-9,TGTGCCAGCAGCCCGTCGATCGCGGGGACACCCTATGGCTACACCTTC,CASSPSIAGTPYGYTF
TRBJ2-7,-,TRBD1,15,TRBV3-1,TGTGCCAGCAGCCTTCGACAGGGATTCTCCTACGAGCAGTACTTC,CASSLRQGFSYEQYF
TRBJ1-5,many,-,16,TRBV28,TGTGCCAGCAGTTTAGGGGGTTTTGGTAGCAATCAGCCCCAGCATTTT,CASSLGGFGSNQPQHF
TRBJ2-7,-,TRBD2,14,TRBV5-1,TGCGCCAGCAGCTTAATAGCGGGGTTCTACGAGCAGTACTTC,CASSLIAGFYEQYF
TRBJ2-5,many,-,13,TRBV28,TGTGCCAGCAGAGGGCGGCTTCAAGAGACCCAGTACTTC,CASRGRLQETQYF
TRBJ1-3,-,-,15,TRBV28,TGTGCCAGCAGTTTCTTAAGGGGGAGAGGAAACACCATATATTTT,CASSFLRGRGNTIYF
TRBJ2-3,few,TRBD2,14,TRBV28,TGTGCCAGCAAAATAGCGGGGGGAAAGGATACGCAGTATTTT,CASKIAGGKDTQYF
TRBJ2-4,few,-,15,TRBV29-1,TGCAGCGTTAAGCTTTACAGGGCAGCCAAAAACATTCAGTACTTC,CSVKLYRAAKNIQYF
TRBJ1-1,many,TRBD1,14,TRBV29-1,TGCAGCGTCTCAACAACAGGGGGCGAAACTGAAGCTTTCTTT,CSVSTTGGETEAFF
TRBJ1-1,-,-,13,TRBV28,TGTGCTACCAGCATAGATGATAACACTGAAGCTTTCTTT,CATSIDDNTEAFF
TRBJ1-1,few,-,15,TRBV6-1,TGTGCCAGCATTCAAGGACTGCTACTGAACACTGAAGCTTTCTTT,CASIQGLLLNTEAFF
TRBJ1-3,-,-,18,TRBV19,TGTGCCAGTAGTATAGGCGGAACAGGAATCGGCTCTGGAAACACCATATATTTT,CASSIGGTGIGSGNTIYF
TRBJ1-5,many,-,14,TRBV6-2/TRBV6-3,TGTGCCAGCAGTTCACAGGGCGATAATCAGCCCCAGCATTTT,CASSSQGDNQPQHF
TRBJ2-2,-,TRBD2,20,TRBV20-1,TGCAGTGCTAGAGAGAGGACTAGCGGGTTCTTTGACTCGAACACCGGGGAGCTGTTTTTT,CSARERTSGFFDSNTGELFF
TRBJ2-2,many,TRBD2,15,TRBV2,TGTGCCAGCAGAGGACTAGCGGGGGGATCAGGGGAGCTGTTTTTT,CASRGLAGGSGELFF
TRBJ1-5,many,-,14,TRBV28,TGTGCCAGCAGTTTAGCAGGCAGCTATCAGCCCCAGCATTTT,CASSLAGSYQPQHF
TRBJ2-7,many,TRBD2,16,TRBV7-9,TGTGCCAGCAGCTCATCTCGGGGGGGTTCATCCTACGAGCAGTACTTC,CASSSSRGGSSYEQYF
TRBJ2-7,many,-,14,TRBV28,TGTGCCAGAGAATTTAAGGACGGATCCTACGAGCAGTACTTC,CAREFKDGSYEQYF
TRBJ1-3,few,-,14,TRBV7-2,TGTGCCAGCAGCAGTGAAAACTCTGGAAACACCATATATTTT,CASSSENSGNTIYF
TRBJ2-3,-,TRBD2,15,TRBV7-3,TGTGCCAGCAGCTCCTCCGGGGGGAGCACAGATACGCAGTATTTT,CASSSSGGSTDTQYF
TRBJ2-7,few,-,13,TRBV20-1,TGCAGTGCTGCGACCCCGCAGCCAGGCGAGCAGTACTTC,CSAATPQPGEQYF
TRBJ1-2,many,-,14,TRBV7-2,TGTGCCAGCAGCCACCCGGGAAGACCGGAAGGCTACACCTTC,CASSHPGRPEGYTF
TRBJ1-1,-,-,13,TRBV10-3,TGTGCCAGTGGGGCGCTAAGGAACACTGAAGCTTTCTTT,CASGALRNTEAFF
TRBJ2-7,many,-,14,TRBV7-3,TGTGCCAGCAGCTTACGGGGGCCTCCCGGGGAGCAGTACTTC,CASSLRGPPGEQYF
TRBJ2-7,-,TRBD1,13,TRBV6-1,TGTGCCAGCAGAACCCGGGACAGGGACGAGCAGTACTTC,CASRTRDRDEQYF
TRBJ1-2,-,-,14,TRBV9,TGTGCCAGCAGCGCTTCGGGCCTTAACTATGGCTACACCTTC,CASSASGLNYGYTF
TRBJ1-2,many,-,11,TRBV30,TGTGCCTGCTGGGGGAACTATGGCTACACCTTC,CACWGNYGYTF
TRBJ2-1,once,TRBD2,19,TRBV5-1,TGCGCCAGCAGCTTGGTTAGCGGGAGGGCCCAGAGCTCCTACAATGAGCAGTTCTTC,CASSLVSGRAQSSYNEQFF
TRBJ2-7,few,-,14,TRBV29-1,TGCAGCGTTGAGGTTATTGGCAGGGCTACCGAGCAGTACTTC,CSVEVIGRATEQYF